The 16 T cell receptor beta chains below all came from one sample that was sequenced in a study of blood T cell repertoires in COVID-19. Using immunoSEQ multiplex PCR, the repertoire was profiled, and TCRdb retains in-frame clones only, with some absent. The table has approximately 240,000 clones, about 89% seen once; the top ten hold under 2.5%. The specimen sequenced was PBMCs or T cells enriched from blood (not recorded which). These receptors all stem from a young woman who had recovered from COVID-19.

The chain combines TRBV6-4 with TRBJ2-1; D might be TRBD2 (5 bases). The CDR3 is 14 amino acids. V lost 3 bases to trimming and J lost 4 bases, with 10 bases between them. The germline V gene encodes CDR1 MRHNA and CDR2 SNTAGT. CDR3 sequence reads: CASSELGRYNEQFF. The DNA of the CDR3 is TGTGCCAGCAGTGAACTAGGACGTTACAATGAGCAGTTCTTC.

This sequence joins TRBV2 and TRBJ2-1; a weak D match, TRBD1 (5 bases). The CDR3 loop spans 12 amino acids. Trimming shortened V by 8 bases and J by 8 bases, and 13 bases separated the two germline ends. CDR1 is SNHLY, CDR2 FYNNEI, per germline. The CDR3 loop is CASDTLGDEQFF. Here the CDR3 DNA reads TGTGCCAGCGACACCCTAGGGGATGAGCAGTTCTTC.

The chain recombines TRBV7-3 with TRBJ2-1, with a weak D call TRBD2 (6 bases). This CDR3 region has 16 residues. V shed 5 bases and J shed 0 bases, with 14 bases lying between them. The germline V gene has CDR1 SGHTA and CDR2 FQGTGA. CDR3 residues: CASSPTLAHSYNEQFF. CDR3 coding DNA: TGTGCCAGCAGCCCCACCCTAGCGCACTCCTACAATGAGCAGTTCTTC.

The chain employs TRBV7-9 and TRBJ1-6; perhaps TRBD1 as D (5 bases). Trimming cost V 4 bases and J 7 bases, with 20 bases left between them. CDR1 SEHNR and CDR2 FQNEAQ come from the germline V gene (reference sequence). This CDR3 spans 17 amino acids. The CDR3 region has the DNA TGTGCCAGCAGCTCCGCCTTTGGAGGGGCTGGGAATTCACCCCTCCACTTT. Protein sequence: CASSSAFGGAGNSPLHF.

The DNA of the CDR3 is TGTGCCAGCACCCAGACGCGCAGGGGCGAAGCTTTCTTT. As protein: CASTQTRRGEAFF. The V and J genes are TRBV6-5 and TRBJ1-1, with a weak D call TRBD1 (6 bases). V lost 7 bases and J lost 8, with 17 bases in between. The CDR3 sequence is 13 residues long. The V gene's germline CDR1 is MNHEY and CDR2 SVGAGI.

The rearrangement joins TRBV7-9 to TRBJ1-1; D not certain. This CDR3 contains 13 residues. Germline CDR1 is SEHNR and CDR2 is FQNEAQ (reference sequence). Deletions cut 10 bases from V and 1 base from J, with 13 bases between. The CDR3 spells CATRMTGNTEAFF. CDR3 bases: TGTGCCACCCGCATGACGGGGAACACTGAAGCTTTCTTT.

V usage is TRBV6-5 and J usage is TRBJ1-2; the D gene is possibly TRBD1 (5 bases). The germline V gene has CDR1 MNHEY and CDR2 SVGAGI. Trimming stripped 8 bases from V and 4 bases from J, with 17 bases between. This CDR3 contains 14 residues. The CDR3 here is CASSQGGVIYGYTF. The CDR3 nucleotides read TGTGCCAGCTCCCAGGGAGGGGTGATCTATGGCTACACCTTC.

The chain uses TRBV5-1 and TRBJ2-1; 9 positions match TRBD2. Germline V lookup: CDR1 SGHRS, CDR2 YFSETQ. The CDR3 is 14 residues long. V trimming: 4 bases; J trimming: 7 bases; junction bases outside the gene matches: 6. CDR3 protein: CASSPRGGQNEQFF. CDR3 in DNA: TGCGCCAGCAGCCCGCGGGGGGGCCAGAATGAGCAGTTCTTC. Variable domain in full (rest from reference TRBV5-1 and TRBJ2-1): KAGVTQTPRYLIKTRGQQVTLSCSPISGHRSVSWYQQTPGQGLQFLFEYFSETQRNKGNFPGRFSGRQFSNSRSEMNVSTLELGDSALYLCASSPRGGQNEQFFGPGTRLTVL.

The chain combines TRBV2 with TRBJ1-1, with D tentatively TRBD1 (5 bases). Trimming left V 6 bases short and J 5 bases short, with 22 bases between. Germline V gene data show CDR1 as SNHLY and CDR2 as FYNNEI. There are 16 residues in the CDR3. The CDR3 reads CASRGWSPTRGTEAFF. CDR3 in DNA: TGTGCCAGCAGGGGTTGGAGTCCCACACGGGGGACTGAAGCTTTCTTT.

The V call is TRBV6-5, the J call TRBJ2-1; the D gene is possibly TRBD2 (6 bases). The V gene's germline CDR1 is MNHEY and CDR2 SVGAGI. V gave up 4 bases and J gave up 7 bases, with 17 bases separating them. This CDR3 has 15 residues. CDR3 coding DNA: TGTGCCAGCAGTTCACCTCTTCTTCTAGCGAATGAGCAGTTCTTC. Amino acids: CASSSPLLLANEQFF.

This chain connects TRBV18 to TRBJ1-6; 11 nucleotides line up with TRBD1. J was trimmed by 5 bases and V by 4 bases; bases with no gene match: 10. Looked up from germline, CDR1 is KGHSH and CDR2 is LQKENI. The CDR3 has 18 residues. In DNA form, the CDR3 reads TGTGCCAGCTCACGAAGGACAGGGGGCGCGATCGATAATTCACCCCTCCACTTT. Its translation: CASSRRTGGAIDNSPLHF.

This clone has only a few counts. J is TRBJ2-7 and V is TRBV7-9; D not certain. Trimming pared 2 bases from V and 6 bases from J, leaving 8 bases between. The CDR3 has 12 residues. CDR1 is SEHNR, CDR2 FQNEAQ, per germline (reference sequence). The CDR3 DNA follows: TGTGCCAGCAGCTTAAATCCGTCCGAGCAGTACTTC. It codes for CASSLNPSEQYF.

The rearrangement joins TRBV9 to TRBJ1-5; 9 nucleotides align to TRBD1. The ends lost 3 bases at V and 7 bases at J; junction bases unmatched: 8. The germline CDR1 and CDR2 sequences are SGDLS and YYNGEE. There are 15 residues in the CDR3. The CDR3 region is CASSEGTGNSQPQHF. The CDR3 DNA reads as TGTGCCAGCAGCGAGGGGACAGGGAATAGCCAGCCCCAGCATTTT.

The V call is TRBV5-1, the J call TRBJ2-1; 8 nucleotides agree with TRBD1. V was pared by 5 bases and J by 15 bases, with 10 bases of the junction left unmatched. The CDR3 sequence is 12 residues long. Germline CDR1 is SGHRS and CDR2 is YFSETQ. Here the CDR3 DNA reads TGCGCCAGCAGGTACACAGGGGGTCCGCCGTTCTTC. It is translated as CASRYTGGPPFF.

This sequence joins TRBV15 and TRBJ1-5; 7 bases map to TRBD1. CDR3 length: 16 amino acids. The ends lost 1 base at V and 4 bases at J; junction bases unmatched: 7. Germline CDR1 reads LNHNV; CDR2 reads YYDKDF (reference sequence). The CDR3 region is CATSRGGQLLNQPQHF. The CDR3 DNA sequence: TGTGCCACCAGCAGAGGGGGACAGCTACTAAATCAGCCCCAGCATTTT.

This chain connects TRBV6-5 to TRBJ1-2, with a possible D match to TRBD1 (5 bases). The CDR3 has 15 residues. Germline V CDR1 and CDR2: MNHEY, SVGAGI. The V end lost 5 bases, the J end lost 7 bases, and 20 bases lay between the germline ends. The CDR3 DNA reads TGTGCCAGCAGTCCCTCAGGGAGGGGCGCAGGTGGCTACACCTTC. As protein: CASSPSGRGAGGYTF.